The clone carrying this T cell receptor beta chain was seen just once. The antigen is unknown. The record originates from a study of shared clonotypes between healthy human individuals. Study context: The cohort had two women and a few men, ages 18 to 49. Used for every donor were three CD4 naive, three CD4 memory, two CD8 naive and one CD8 memory plate.

General study results and limits: Unshared clonotypes carried lower generation probabilities than those common to all four donors.

In the naive CD8 group, cells lacked CD45RO and were positively selected for CCR7, so terminally differentiated effector memory CD45RA+ cells were left out. Deep was the level used in running the assay. The repertoire was sequenced with immunoSEQ multiplex PCR; TCRdb's copy has only in-frame clones and lacks some. Among millions of clones, under 95% were seen once, and the ten largest hold roughly 1.7%. V dropped 4 bases and J dropped 2 bases, with 15 bases sitting between them. Germline assignment: CDR1 MGHRA and CDR2 YSYEKL. There are 15 residues in the CDR3. This rearrangement joins TRBV4-1 to TRBJ2-7, with a tentative D call TRBD1 (6 bases). This clonotype was obtained from a man younger than 30 in good health. Some clones in this sample may be carry-over from other donors' samples. Material: naive CD8+ T cells from PBMCs. Written as DNA, the CDR3 is TGCGCCAGCAGCCCTCGTAGGGACACGACCTACGAGCAGTACTTC. Its translation: CASSPRRDTTYEQYF.